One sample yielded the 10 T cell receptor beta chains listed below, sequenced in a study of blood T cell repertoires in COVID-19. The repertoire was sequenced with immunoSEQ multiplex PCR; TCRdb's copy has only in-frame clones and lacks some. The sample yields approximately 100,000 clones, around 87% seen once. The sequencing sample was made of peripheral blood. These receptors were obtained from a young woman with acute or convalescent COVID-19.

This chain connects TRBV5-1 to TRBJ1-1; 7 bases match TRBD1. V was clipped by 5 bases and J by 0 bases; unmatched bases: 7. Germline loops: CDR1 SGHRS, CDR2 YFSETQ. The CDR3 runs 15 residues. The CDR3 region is CASRLRQGLNTEAFF. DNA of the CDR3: TGCGCCAGCAGACTCAGACAGGGCTTGAACACTGAAGCTTTCTTT.

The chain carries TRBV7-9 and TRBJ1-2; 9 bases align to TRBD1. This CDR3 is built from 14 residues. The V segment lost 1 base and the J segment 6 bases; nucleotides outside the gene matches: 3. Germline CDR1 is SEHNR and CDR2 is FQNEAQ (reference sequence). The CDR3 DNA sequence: TGTGCCAGCAGCTTAGTGGGGACAGGGAATGGCTACACCTTC. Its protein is CASSLVGTGNGYTF. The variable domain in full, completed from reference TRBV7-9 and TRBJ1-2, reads DTGVSQNPRHKITKRGQNVTFRCDPISEHNRLYWYRQTLGQGPEFLTYFQNEAQLEKSRLLSDRFSAERPKGSFSTLEIQRTEQGDSAMYLCASSLVGTGNGYTFGSGTRLTVV.

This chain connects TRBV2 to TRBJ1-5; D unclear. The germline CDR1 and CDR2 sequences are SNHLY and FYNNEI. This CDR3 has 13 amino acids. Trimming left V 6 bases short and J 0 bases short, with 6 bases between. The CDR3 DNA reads TGTGCCAGCAGCGCGAATAGCAATCAGCCCCAGCATTTT. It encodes CASSANSNQPQHF.

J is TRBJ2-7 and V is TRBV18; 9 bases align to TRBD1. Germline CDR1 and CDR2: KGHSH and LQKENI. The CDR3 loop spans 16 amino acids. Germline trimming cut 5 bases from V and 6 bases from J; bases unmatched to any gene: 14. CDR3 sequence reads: CASSSLVGQGIGEQYF. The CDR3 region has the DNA TGTGCCAGCTCATCCCTTGTAGGACAGGGGATTGGCGAGCAGTACTTC.

CDR3 region: CASGLAGGSEQYF. DNA for the CDR3: TGTGCCAGCGGACTAGCGGGGGGTAGCGAGCAGTACTTC. The chain combines TRBV7-6 with TRBJ2-7, with TRBD2 matching over 14 bases. In germline, CDR1 is SGHVS, CDR2 FNYEAQ. This CDR3 is built from 13 residues. Trimming removed 8 bases from V and 6 bases from J; junction bases left unmatched: 3.

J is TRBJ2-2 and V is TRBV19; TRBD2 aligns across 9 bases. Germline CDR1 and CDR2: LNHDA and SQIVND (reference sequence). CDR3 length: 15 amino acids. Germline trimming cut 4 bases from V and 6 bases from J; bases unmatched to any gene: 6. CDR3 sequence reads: CASSTSAGGAGELFF. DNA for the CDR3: TGTGCCAGTAGTACCTCCGCGGGGGGGGCCGGGGAGCTGTTTTTT.

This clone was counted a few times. CDR3 region: CASSVEQGAGYTF. CDR3 sequence (DNA): TGTGCCAGCAGCGTAGAACAGGGGGCTGGCTACACCTTC. The chain links TRBV9 to TRBJ1-2; TRBD1 aligns across 9 bases. Germline values: CDR1 SGDLS, CDR2 YYNGEE. V shed 0 bases, J shed 7 bases, and the junction held 1 base outside the gene matches. The CDR3 extends over 13 amino acids.

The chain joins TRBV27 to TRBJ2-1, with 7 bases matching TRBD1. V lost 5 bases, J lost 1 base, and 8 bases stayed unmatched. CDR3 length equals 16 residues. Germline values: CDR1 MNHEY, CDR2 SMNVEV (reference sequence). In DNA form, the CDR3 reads TGTGCCAGCAGTGACAGGGCCCGAGGGTCCTACAATGAGCAGTTCTTC. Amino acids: CASSDRARGSYNEQFF.

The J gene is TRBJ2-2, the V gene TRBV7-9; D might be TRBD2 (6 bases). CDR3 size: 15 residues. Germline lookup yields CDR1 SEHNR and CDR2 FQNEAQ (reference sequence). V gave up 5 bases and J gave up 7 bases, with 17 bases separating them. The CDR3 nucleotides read TGTGCCAGCAGCCCCTCCGGACTAAGGGGCGGGGAGCTGTTTTTT. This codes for CASSPSGLRGGELFF. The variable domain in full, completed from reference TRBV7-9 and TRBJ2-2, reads DTGVSQNPRHKITKRGQNVTFRCDPISEHNRLYWYRQTLGQGPEFLTYFQNEAQLEKSRLLSDRFSAERPKGSFSTLEIQRTEQGDSAMYLCASSPSGLRGGELFFGEGSRLTVL.

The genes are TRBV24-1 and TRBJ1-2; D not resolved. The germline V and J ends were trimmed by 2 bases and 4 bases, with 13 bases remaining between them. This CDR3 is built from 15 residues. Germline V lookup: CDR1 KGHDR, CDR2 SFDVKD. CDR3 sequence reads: CATSDYDTQIYGYTF. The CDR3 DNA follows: TGTGCCACCAGTGATTATGACACACAGATCTATGGCTACACCTTC.